Shown below are 11 T cell receptor beta chains from a single sample sequenced in a study of technical replicates of blood from a few donors. Generated by immunoSEQ multiplex PCR, the TCRdb table keeps only in-frame clones and is missing some. The sample yields under 80,000 clones, about 91% seen once. Sequencing was done on a sample of T cells isolated from PBMCs. These receptors were obtained from a human donor in good health. Some clones in this sample may be carry-over from other donors' samples.

This chain connects TRBV5-4 to TRBJ1-1; D perhaps matches TRBD1 (6 bases). Trimming removed 4 bases from V and 5 bases from J, with 15 bases in between. This CDR3 spans 14 amino acids. CDR1 SGHNT and CDR2 YYREEE come from the germline V gene (reference sequence). For the CDR3, the DNA is TGTGCCAGCAGCCCTCCGGACAGAGGTACTGAAGCTTTCTTT. Its translation is CASSPPDRGTEAFF.

The J gene is TRBJ2-2, the V gene TRBV30, with TRBD2 matching 9 bases. In germline, CDR1 is GTSNPN, CDR2 SVGIG (reference sequence). The V gene end was trimmed by 2 bases and the J gene end by 4 bases; junction bases not matched to a gene: 8. The length of the CDR3 is 16 residues. As DNA, the CDR3 is TGTGCCTGGAGTTTTAGCGGGAGTACGGGCACCGGGGAGCTGTTTTTT. As protein: CAWSFSGSTGTGELFF.

The chain employs TRBV28 and TRBJ2-7; D is perhaps TRBD1 (5 bases). Trimming cost V 4 bases and J 3 bases, with 16 bases left between them. The CDR3 contains 15 residues. Per germline, CDR1 MDHEN and CDR2 SYDVKM. This chain's CDR3 is CASSWQGTLSYEQYF. CDR3 sequence (DNA): TGTGCCAGCAGTTGGCAGGGAACCTTAAGCTACGAGCAGTACTTC.

V gene TRBV28 combines with J gene TRBJ2-1; possibly TRBD2 for D (5 bases). Germline V gene lookup returns CDR1 MDHEN and CDR2 SYDVKM. V lost 3 bases and J 5 bases, leaving 11 bases between the germline ends. CDR3 length: 14 residues. CDR3 amino acids: CASSFQGRNNEQFF. The CDR3 DNA reads TGTGCCAGCAGTTTTCAAGGGAGAAACAATGAGCAGTTCTTC. Using reference TRBV28 and TRBJ2-1 for the parts outside the CDR3, the full variable domain is DVKVTQSSRYLVKRTGEKVFLECVQDMDHENMFWYRQDPGLGLRLIYFSYDVKMKEKGDIPEGYSVSREKKERFSLILESASTNQTSMYLCASSFQGRNNEQFFGPGTRLTVL.

The V gene is TRBV27, the J gene TRBJ2-3; weak D call: TRBD2 (6 bases). Trimming removed 2 bases at V and 1 base at J, with 10 bases between. The CDR3 covers 15 residues. Germline V gene lookup returns CDR1 MNHEY and CDR2 SMNVEV (reference sequence). The CDR3 nucleotides are TGTGCCAGCAGTTTACTAATAGCGGGCACAGATACGCAGTATTTT. Encoded protein: CASSLLIAGTDTQYF.

This chain connects TRBV16 to TRBJ1-1, with 9 positions matching TRBD1. CDR3 length: 13 residues. CDR1 and CDR2 from the germline V gene are KGHSY and FQNENV. The junction had 9 bases not matched to a gene; V was cut back by 5 bases and J by 11 bases. The CDR3 DNA is TGTGCCAGCAGCGAACAGGGGGCGAAGGGGGCTTTCTTT. This codes for CASSEQGAKGAFF. Complete variable domain (other parts from reference TRBV16 and TRBJ1-1): GEEVAQTPKHLVRGEGQKAKLYCAPIKGHSYVFWYQQVLKNEFKFLISFQNENVFDETGMPKERFSAKCLPNSPCSLEIQATKLEDSAVYFCASSEQGAKGAFFGQGTRLTVV.

V is TRBV7-2 and J is TRBJ1-2, with D perhaps TRBD1 (6 bases). CDR3 length equals 14 residues. V gave up 5 bases and J gave up 5 bases, with 15 bases separating them. The germline CDR1 and CDR2 sequences are SGHTA and FQGNSA. CDR3 sequence reads: CASSPLGTPYGYTF. CDR3 bases: TGTGCCAGCAGCCCCCTAGGGACACCTTATGGCTACACCTTC.

The CDR3 loop reads CASSLFAGRYEQYF. The CDR3, as DNA: TGTGCCAGCAGCTTATTTGCGGGCAGATACGAGCAGTACTTC. The genes are TRBV11-1 and TRBJ2-7; weak D call: TRBD2 (5 bases). Trimming removed 2 bases at V and 4 bases at J, with 12 bases between. This CDR3 is built from 14 residues. Germline-derived CDR1 and CDR2 are SGHAT and FQDESV (reference sequence).

The chain combines TRBV11-3 with TRBJ1-1; a possible D gene is TRBD1 (5 bases). Germline assignment: CDR1 SGHNT and CDR2 YENEEA. V dropped 3 bases and J dropped 4 bases, with 15 bases sitting between them. This CDR3 region has 15 residues. Here the CDR3 reads CASSLLGQGTTEAFF. The CDR3 DNA follows: TGTGCCAGCAGCTTGTTAGGGCAGGGAACCACTGAAGCTTTCTTT.

This clone occurred once. The V and J genes are TRBV6-5 and TRBJ1-1; D remains ambiguous. The CDR3 totals 15 residues. The ends were cut back, 2 bases at V and 3 bases at J, with 13 bases in the middle. Per germline, CDR1 MNHEY and CDR2 SVGAGI. The CDR3 nucleotides read TGTGCCAGCAGTTACGCCTATTCAATGGACACTGAAGCTTTCTTT. This translates into CASSYAYSMDTEAFF.

This sequence joins TRBV27 and TRBJ1-3; 8 nucleotides match TRBD1. CDR1 is MNHEY and CDR2 is SMNVEV in the germline V gene (reference sequence). Trimming at V came to 5 bases and at J to 2 bases, leaving 8 bases not matched to a gene. CDR3 length: 16 amino acids. CDR3 residues: CASSPHQGAAGNTIYF. The CDR3 coding sequence is TGTGCCAGCAGTCCGCACCAGGGGGCGGCTGGAAACACCATATATTTT.